This T cell receptor beta chain is from a study of T cell changes during pregnancy in multiple sclerosis. TCRdb keeps only in-frame clones here, not all; method: immunoSEQ multiplex PCR. The sample shows 65,000 to 80,000 clones, over 85% of them seen only once. This clone was seen once. Germline V gene lookup returns CDR1 SGHDT and CDR2 YYEEEE. The ends lost 3 bases at V and 4 bases at J; junction bases unmatched: 10. There are 17 residues in the CDR3. The receptor comes from a female donor with multiple sclerosis, enrolled in a pregnancy study. The V gene is TRBV5-6, the J gene TRBJ2-5; 12 bases align to TRBD2. Sequencing used CD4+ T cells from peripheral blood mononuclear cells, obtained before pregnancy. The CDR3 protein is CASSSSGGAPRGETQYF. CDR3 coding DNA: TGTGCCAGCAGCTCTAGCGGGGGGGCACCCCGGGGAGAGACCCAGTACTTC.